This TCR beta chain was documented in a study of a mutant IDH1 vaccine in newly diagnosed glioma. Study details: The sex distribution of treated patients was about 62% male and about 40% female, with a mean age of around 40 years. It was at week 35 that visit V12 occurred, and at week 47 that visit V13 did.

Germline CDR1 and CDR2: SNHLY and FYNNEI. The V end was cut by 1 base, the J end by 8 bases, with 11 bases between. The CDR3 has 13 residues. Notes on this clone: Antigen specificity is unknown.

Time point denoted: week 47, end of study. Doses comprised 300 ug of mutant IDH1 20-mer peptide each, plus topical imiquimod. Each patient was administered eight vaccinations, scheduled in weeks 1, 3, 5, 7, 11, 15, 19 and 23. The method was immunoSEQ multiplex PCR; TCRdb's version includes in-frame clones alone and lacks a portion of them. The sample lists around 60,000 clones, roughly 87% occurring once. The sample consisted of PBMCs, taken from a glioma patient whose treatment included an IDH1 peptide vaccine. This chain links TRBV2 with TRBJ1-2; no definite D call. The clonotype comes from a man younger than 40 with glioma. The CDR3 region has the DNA TGTGCCAGCAGTGAAGAGACTATGGGGGGCTACACCTTC. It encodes CASSEETMGGYTF.